Each of the 23 T cell receptor beta chains below was sequenced from the same sample in a study of T cell responses to AZD1222 COVID-19 vaccine. Data came from immunoSEQ multiplex PCR; TCRdb stores just in-frame clones and leaves some out. The sample contains some 170,000 clones, about 91% of which appear only once. The source was peripheral blood, collected on day 0 of MenACWY control vaccination. The receptors originated from an adult in good health.

V is TRBV3-1 (or the pseudogene TRBV3-2) and J is TRBJ2-3; the D gene is possibly TRBD1 (5 bases). Germline V gives CDR1 LGHDT, CDR2 YNNKEL (reference sequence). Deletions cut 8 bases from V and 0 bases from J, with 12 bases between. The length of the CDR3 is 14 residues. The CDR3 DNA follows: TGTGCCAGCGGCGACAGCCCTAGCACAGATACGCAGTATTTT. This sequence encodes CASGDSPSTDTQYF.

This chain links TRBV10-3 with TRBJ1-1; D possibly corresponds to TRBD1 (6 bases). The CDR3 spans 13 residues. The V and J ends lost 7 bases and 5 bases respectively, with 14 bases between them. CDR1 and CDR2 from the germline V gene are ENHRY and SYGVKD. CDR3 sequence reads: CAIKNRDTTEAFF. The CDR3 DNA reads as TGTGCCATCAAAAACAGGGATACGACTGAAGCTTTCTTT.

The chain has TRBV6-5 and TRBJ2-5; maybe TRBD1 (5 bases). Germline V lookup: CDR1 MNHEY, CDR2 SVGAGI. Trimming pared 7 bases from V and 4 bases from J, leaving 16 bases between. The CDR3 is made up of 14 amino acids. The CDR3 region has the DNA TGTGCCAGCAATTTGATAGGGGTTGGAGAGACCCAGTACTTC. Encoded protein: CASNLIGVGETQYF.

The CDR3 protein is CATSDYLKGADTQYF. The DNA for the CDR3 is TGTGCCACCAGTGATTACCTCAAGGGAGCAGATACGCAGTATTTT. The rearrangement joins TRBV24-1 to TRBJ2-3; D is perhaps TRBD2 (5 bases). Trimming shortened V by 2 bases and J by 4 bases, and 12 bases separated the two germline ends. CDR3 length: 15 residues. The germline CDR1 and CDR2 sequences are KGHDR and SFDVKD.

V gene TRBV15 combines with J gene TRBJ1-1; the D is unclear. The CDR3 length is 14 residues. Trimming stripped 1 base from V and 5 bases from J, with 11 bases between. Germline CDR1 reads LNHNV; CDR2 reads YYDKDF (reference sequence). CDR3 nucleotides: TGTGCCACCAGCAGAGTTGGCCAGGAGACTGAAGCTTTCTTT. The encoded protein is CATSRVGQETEAFF.

This clone was seen only once. The chain has TRBV19 and TRBJ2-4, with D perhaps being TRBD1 or TRBD2 (7 bases each). CDR1 is LNHDA, CDR2 SQIVND, per germline (reference sequence). The V end was cut by 7 bases, the J end by 0 bases, with 13 bases between. This CDR3 region has 15 residues. The CDR3 spells CASTQGGLAKNIQYF. CDR3 nucleotide sequence: TGTGCCAGTACCCAGGGGGGGCTAGCCAAAAACATTCAGTACTTC.

V and J are TRBV10-3 and TRBJ1-2; the match to TRBD1 covers 9 bases. The CDR3 runs to 14 residues. Germline CDR1 is ENHRY and CDR2 is SYGVKD. J was trimmed by 7 bases and V by 6 bases; bases with no gene match: 9. The CDR3 sequence: CAIRGGQGGGGYTF. DNA of the CDR3: TGTGCCATCAGAGGGGGACAGGGAGGCGGTGGCTACACCTTC.

This chain joins TRBV7-8 and TRBJ1-2, with TRBD1 matching over 7 bases. Germline V lookup: CDR1 SGHVS, CDR2 FQNEAQ. The CDR3 length is 14 residues. V lost 4 bases, J lost 4 bases, and 6 bases stayed unmatched. This CDR3 reads CASSSTGVTYGYTF. In nucleotides, the CDR3 is TGTGCCAGCAGCTCCACAGGGGTCACCTATGGCTACACCTTC.

In the case of this clone: Other DNA sequences from this sample encode an identical CDR3 as well. V usage is TRBV7-9 and J usage is TRBJ1-1; D remains unclear. CDR3 length: 14 residues. Germline loops: CDR1 SEHNR, CDR2 FQNEAQ (reference sequence). The V end lost 2 bases, the J end lost 1 base, and 8 bases lay between the germline ends. CDR3 DNA sequence: TGTGCCAGCAGCTTATCGGGCTCGAACACTGAAGCTTTCTTT. Encoded protein: CASSLSGSNTEAFF.

This clone has a handful of counts. The V call is TRBV6-5, the J call TRBJ1-5; D is ambiguous. Per germline, CDR1 MNHEY and CDR2 SVGAGI. The length of the CDR3 is 14 residues. V was shortened by 10 bases and J by 4 bases, with 17 bases between the two germline ends. For the CDR3, the DNA is TGTGCCACCCGACTCGTGAGGGCGAATCAGCCCCAGCATTTT. Its protein product is CATRLVRANQPQHF.

The V gene is TRBV10-3, the J gene TRBJ2-3; TRBD2 matches 8 bases. The junction had 6 bases not matched to a gene; V was cut back by 7 bases and J by 6 bases. The CDR3 extends over 13 amino acids. The germline CDR1 and CDR2 sequences are ENHRY and SYGVKD. DNA of the CDR3: TGTGCCATCAAGGCGGGGGGCGAGGATACGCAGTATTTT. It codes for CAIKAGGEDTQYF.

V usage is TRBV20-1 and J usage is TRBJ1-1, with D hard to call. The V and J ends lost 6 bases and 3 bases respectively, with 8 bases between them. The CDR3 spans 11 residues. Germline-derived CDR1 and CDR2 are DFQATT and SNEGSKA (reference sequence). CDR3 loop: CSAPEDTEAFF. In nucleotides, the CDR3 is TGCAGTGCCCCGGAAGACACTGAAGCTTTCTTT.

The chain uses TRBV9 and TRBJ2-5, with TRBD2 identical over 9 bases. This CDR3 is 15 amino acids long. With 0 bases clipped from V and 5 bases from J, the junction kept 5 bases outside the gene matches. Germline CDR1 SGDLS, CDR2 YYNGEE. The CDR3 here is CASSVGGRAGETQYF. The CDR3 coding sequence is TGTGCCAGCAGCGTAGGCGGGAGGGCCGGGGAGACCCAGTACTTC.

This clone has just one count. The rearrangement joins TRBV28 to TRBJ1-2; TRBD1 matches at 9 bases. Germline CDR1 is MDHEN and CDR2 is SYDVKM. The V gene end was trimmed by 6 bases and the J gene end by 8 bases; junction bases not matched to a gene: 13. The CDR3 is 15 amino acids. The DNA for the CDR3 is TGTGCCAGCAGCGAAACAGGGGGCGCGGTCCGAGGCTACACCTTC. Its translation: CASSETGGAVRGYTF.

A single count supports this clone. The chain has TRBV7-9 and TRBJ1-2; D is unclear. This CDR3 is built from 14 residues. CDR1 is SEHNR and CDR2 is FQNEAQ in the germline V gene (reference sequence). Trimming took 8 bases from V and 8 from J, leaving 21 bases between them. The DNA of the CDR3 is TGTGCCAGCCCCTCCTGGGAGGGAGTCGAGGGCTACACCTTC. Protein: CASPSWEGVEGYTF.

The rearrangement joins TRBV5-8 to TRBJ1-2; D unresolved. Germline assignment: CDR1 SGHTS and CDR2 YDEGEE. Trimming cost V 4 bases and J 3 bases, with 10 bases left between them. The CDR3 sequence is 13 residues long. The CDR3 DNA reads as TGTGCCAGCAGCCCAGGACGGGACTATGGCTACACCTTC. Its protein is CASSPGRDYGYTF.

About this clone itself: The junction departs from the called germline gene at one end, perhaps through a read error. This chain joins TRBV9 and TRBJ1-2; perhaps TRBD1 as D (5 bases). The germline V gene has CDR1 SGDLS and CDR2 YYNGEE. There are 12 residues in the CDR3. The CDR3 is CASSVSQGAIYF. CDR3 coding DNA: TGTGCCAGCAGCGTTAGCCAGGGCGCGATTTACTTC. The full variable domain, rest sourced from reference TRBV9 and TRBJ1-2, is DSGVTQTPKHLITATGQRVTLRCSPRSGDLSVYWYQQSLDQGLQFLIQYYNGEERAKGNILERFSAQQFPDLHSELNLSSLELGDSALYFCASSVSQGAIYFGSGTRLTVV.

The V gene is TRBV6-5, the J gene TRBJ2-7; tentatively, D is TRBD2 (7 bases). This CDR3 has 15 amino acids. The V end lost 7 bases, the J end lost 3 bases, and 19 bases lay between the germline ends. Germline V gives CDR1 MNHEY, CDR2 SVGAGI. The CDR3 nucleotides read TGTGCCAGCACGGGGGGAGGGACAAAGCTCTACGAGCAGTACTTC. As protein: CASTGGGTKLYEQYF.

The chain couples TRBV11-3 to TRBJ2-7, with a weak D call TRBD2 (5 bases). The CDR3 consists of 13 residues. V was shortened by 8 bases and J by 5 bases, with 16 bases between the two germline ends. CDR1 and CDR2 from the germline V gene are SGHNT and YENEEA. CDR3 protein: CASLKSGGNEQYF. The DNA of the CDR3 is TGTGCCAGCCTCAAATCAGGAGGTAACGAGCAGTACTTC.

This clone has only one observation. The V call is TRBV19, the J call TRBJ1-4, with D uncertain. V dropped 3 bases and J dropped 6 bases, with 11 bases sitting between them. The V gene's germline CDR1 is LNHDA and CDR2 SQIVND (reference sequence). The CDR3 is 14 residues long. CDR3 DNA: TGTGCCAGTAGTATCCGGGAGCGGTATGAAAAACTGTTTTTT. Translation: CASSIRERYEKLFF.

The CDR3 protein is CSVGSANYGYTF. CDR3 nucleotide sequence: TGCAGCGTCGGCTCTGCTAACTATGGCTACACCTTC. The chain employs TRBV29-1 and TRBJ1-2; no reliable D call. Germline CDR1 and CDR2: SQVTM and ANQGSEA. This CDR3 is 12 amino acids long. V was pared by 6 bases and J by 0 bases, with 8 bases between.

The chain has TRBV7-2 and TRBJ2-7, with 12 bases aligning to TRBD2. J was trimmed by 2 bases and V by 6 bases; bases with no gene match: 8. This CDR3 is 16 amino acids long. Germline values: CDR1 SGHTA, CDR2 FQGNSA. The CDR3 DNA sequence: TGTGCCAGCAGGCCGTGGACTAGCGGGGCTCCCTACGAGCAGTACTTC. It is translated as CASRPWTSGAPYEQYF.

The rearrangement joins TRBV5-5 to TRBJ2-1; D might be TRBD2 (5 bases). Germline CDR1 reads SGHKS; CDR2 reads YYEKEE (reference sequence). V lost 0 bases and J lost 9, with 16 bases in between. The CDR3 covers 15 residues. The DNA of the CDR3 is TGTGCCAGCAGCTTGGCGGTCGGGGTCGGATCTGAGCAGTTCTTC. Translation gives CASSLAVGVGSEQFF.